This T cell receptor beta chain was sequenced during a study of tumor-infiltrating lymphocytes in oesophageal squamous cell carcinoma. Germline CDR1 SGHTA, CDR2 FQGTGA. CDR3 length equals 16 residues. V gave up 4 bases and J gave up 0 bases, with 16 bases separating them. TCRdb used MiXCR to reprocess the PCR reads, holding one entry per CDR3 protein. The sample has about 12,000 distinct CDR3 sequences, 50% to 60% seen once; the top ten hold over 30%. The sequencing sample was made of esophageal tumor tissue. This receptor was obtained from a female donor with esophageal squamous cell carcinoma. The V call is TRBV7-3, the J call TRBJ2-7; no reliable D call. The CDR3 spells CASSSMHTVRSYEQYF. The CDR3 coding sequence is TGTGCCAGCAGCTCAATGCATACCGTTCGCTCCTACGAGCAGTACTTC.